Reported below is one T cell receptor beta chain. The germline CDR1 and CDR2 sequences are MGHRA and YSYEKL. With 0 bases removed from V and 0 bases from J, the gap between germline ends came to 5 bases. CDR3 length: 14 amino acids. Next came a second PCR, run for about 7 to 11 cycles, which used a sample-barcoded 5' primer along with a J-beta primer mix. Each CDR3 protein is one row after TCRdb ran MiXCR on the 5' RACE reads. Of more than 1,000,000 distinct CDR3 sequences listed, around 25% are singletons. The record originates from a study of blood T cells in healthy people across ages. These data also formed part of another study, on T cells of mothers and their children.

The clonotype comes from a girl under 10 years old in good health. The sequencing sample was made of blood. The gene calls are TRBV4-1 and TRBJ1-2, with D uncertain. CDR3 amino acids: CASSQDSPNYGYTF. In DNA form, the CDR3 reads TGCGCCAGCAGCCAAGATTCCCCTAACTATGGCTACACCTTC.